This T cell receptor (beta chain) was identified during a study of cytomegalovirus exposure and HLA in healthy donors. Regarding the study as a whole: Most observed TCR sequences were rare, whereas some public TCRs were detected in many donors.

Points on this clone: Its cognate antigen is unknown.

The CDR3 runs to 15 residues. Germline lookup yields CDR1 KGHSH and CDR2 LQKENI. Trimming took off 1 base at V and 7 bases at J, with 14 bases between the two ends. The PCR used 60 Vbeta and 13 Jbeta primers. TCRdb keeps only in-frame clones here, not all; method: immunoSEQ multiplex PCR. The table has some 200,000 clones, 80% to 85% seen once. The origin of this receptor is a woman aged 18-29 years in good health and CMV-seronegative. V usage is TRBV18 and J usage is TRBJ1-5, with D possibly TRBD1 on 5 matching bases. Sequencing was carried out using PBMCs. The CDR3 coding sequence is TGTGCCAGCTCACCACAGGGGACTAGAGACCAGCCCCAGCATTTT. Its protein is CASSPQGTRDQPQHF.